The present T cell receptor (beta chain) was sequenced within a study of blood T cell repertoires in COVID-19. Study at large: Collection of acute and convalescent COVID-19 samples took place in the United States, Italy and Spain.

V dropped 5 bases and J dropped 4; count of bases not matched to a gene: 4. Germline values: CDR1 PRHDT, CDR2 FYEKMQ (reference sequence). The length of the CDR3 is 13 residues. Methods used by the authors: How many nucleated cells were present was estimated from reference gene primer amplification. Libraries were prepared by immunoSEQ multiplex PCR; TCRdb keeps only in-frame clonotypes and omits some of them. The V and J calls and clone size come from that table; D and trimming were worked out from the DNA. Of roughly 160,000 clones in the sample, 85% were seen once. Material for sequencing was peripheral blood. The rearrangement links TRBV13 to TRBJ1-2; 7 nucleotides match TRBD1. The sequence was collected from an elderly woman with COVID-19, enrolled during active disease. In DNA form, the CDR3 reads TGTGCCAGCAGCCGCCGGGACAGCTATGGCTACACCTTC. Translated, it gives CASSRRDSYGYTF.